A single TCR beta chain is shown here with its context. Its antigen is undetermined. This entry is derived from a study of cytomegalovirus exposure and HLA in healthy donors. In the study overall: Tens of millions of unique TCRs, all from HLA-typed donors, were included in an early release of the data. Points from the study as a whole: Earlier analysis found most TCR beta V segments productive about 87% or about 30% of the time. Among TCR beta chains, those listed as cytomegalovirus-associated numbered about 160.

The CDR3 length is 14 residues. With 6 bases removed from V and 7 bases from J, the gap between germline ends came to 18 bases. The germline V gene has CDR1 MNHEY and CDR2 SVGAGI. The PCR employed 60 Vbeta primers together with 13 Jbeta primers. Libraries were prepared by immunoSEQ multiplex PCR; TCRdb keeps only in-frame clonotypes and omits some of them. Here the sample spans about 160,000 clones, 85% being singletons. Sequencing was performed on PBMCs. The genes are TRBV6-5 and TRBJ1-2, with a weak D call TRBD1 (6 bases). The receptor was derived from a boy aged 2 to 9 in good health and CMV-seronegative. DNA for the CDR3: TGTGCCAGCAGAGGGAGGGGGGGCGCGGTTGGCTACACCTTC. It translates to CASRGRGGAVGYTF.